The 18 T cell receptor beta chains below all came from one sample that was sequenced in a study of blood T cell repertoires in COVID-19. Sequencing was performed with immunoSEQ multiplex PCR; in TCRdb, only in-frame clones are kept and a portion is missing. This sample carries under 140,000 clones, over 65% of them seen once, and the ten largest clones take about 4.1%. The sample taken for sequencing was peripheral blood. These receptors were collected from a woman of 80 years or more with acute or convalescent COVID-19.

This clone was observed a single time. The genes are TRBV6-1 and TRBJ2-2, with 9 positions matching TRBD1. The V segment lost 5 bases and the J segment 7 bases; nucleotides outside the gene matches: 8. Germline assignment: CDR1 MNHNS and CDR2 SASEGT. The CDR3 has 15 amino acids. CDR3 in amino acids: CASSLTGTGIGELFF. As DNA, the CDR3 is TGTGCCAGCAGTTTAACAGGGACAGGGATCGGGGAGCTGTTTTTT.

The J gene is TRBJ2-4, the V gene TRBV12-3 or TRBV12-4; 7 bases are shared with TRBD2. The CDR3 length is 13 residues. After removal of 0 bases from V and 7 bases from J, the junction contained 0 bases not matched to a gene. This CDR3 is CASSLASGNIQYF. The CDR3 bases are TGTGCCAGCAGTTTAGCTAGCGGGAACATTCAGTACTTC.

The gene calls are TRBV9 and TRBJ2-1; 12 bases map to TRBD2. The CDR3 has 14 amino acids. After removal of 10 bases from V and 4 bases from J, the junction contained 6 bases not matched to a gene. CDR1 SGDLS and CDR2 YYNGEE come from the germline V gene. The CDR3 sequence is CAGRTSGGYNEQFF. DNA for the CDR3: TGTGCCGGGCGAACTAGCGGGGGGTACAATGAGCAGTTCTTC.

This chain links TRBV3-1 (or the pseudogene TRBV3-2) with TRBJ2-1; no clear D. The CDR3 covers 12 residues. The V and J ends lost 0 bases and 9 bases respectively, with 6 bases between them. Germline V lookup: CDR1 LGHDT, CDR2 YNNKEL (reference sequence). The CDR3 DNA reads as TGTGCCAGCAGCCAAGATCACGGTGAGCAGTTCTTC. This gives the protein CASSQDHGEQFF.

This clone appeared a few times. The V gene is TRBV4-2, the J gene TRBJ1-2, with a tentative D call TRBD1 (6 bases). The CDR3 runs to 19 residues. Germline assignment: CDR1 LGHNA and CDR2 YNFKEQ. V dropped 1 base and J dropped 0 bases, with 21 bases sitting between them. Here the CDR3 reads CASSQGTGPTGISNYGYTF. CDR3 coding DNA: TGTGCCAGCAGCCAAGGGACCGGGCCTACAGGGATATCTAACTATGGCTACACCTTC.

V gene TRBV5-1 combines with J gene TRBJ1-1; D gene ambiguous. Germline loops: CDR1 SGHRS, CDR2 YFSETQ. Trimming cost V 4 bases and J 2 bases, with 12 bases left between them. The CDR3 has 14 residues. CDR3 amino acids: CASSPQAPNTEAFF. CDR3 sequence (DNA): TGCGCCAGCAGCCCCCAGGCCCCCAACACTGAAGCTTTCTTT.

In its sample, this clone was seen a few times. V is TRBV6-6 and J is TRBJ2-2, with a weak D call TRBD1 (6 bases). Per the germline V gene, CDR1 is MNHNY and CDR2 is SVGAGI (reference sequence). Between the trimmed V and J ends, which lost 5 bases and 6 bases, there was a span of 13 bases. The CDR3 sequence is 14 residues long. CDR3 bases: TGTGCCAGCAGTAGAGCACAGGGATCCGGGGAGCTGTTTTTT. As protein: CASSRAQGSGELFF.

V gene TRBV7-2 combines with J gene TRBJ2-1; TRBD2 might be the D (6 bases). Germline V gene sequence: CDR1 SGHTA, CDR2 FQGNSA. Trimming shortened V by 6 bases and J by 6 bases, and 15 bases separated the two germline ends. CDR3 length: 14 amino acids. The CDR3 reads CASRRSGEFNEQFF. CDR3 bases: TGTGCCAGCAGGCGGTCGGGAGAATTCAATGAGCAGTTCTTC.

This clone appeared a single time. V and J are TRBV7-9 and TRBJ2-1; 13 positions agree with TRBD2. This CDR3 is built from 14 residues. The ends lost 6 bases at V and 5 bases at J; junction bases unmatched: 1. CDR1 and CDR2 from the germline V gene are SEHNR and FQNEAQ (reference sequence). The chain's CDR3 is CASRGLAGDNEQFF. CDR3 DNA: TGTGCCAGCAGAGGACTAGCGGGAGACAATGAGCAGTTCTTC.

This clone turned up a few times. J is TRBJ2-5 and V is TRBV27, with D tentatively TRBD1 (5 bases). V lost 10 bases and J 3 bases, leaving 21 bases between the germline ends. CDR1 and CDR2 from the germline V gene are MNHEY and SMNVEV (reference sequence). The CDR3 length is 15 residues. Here the CDR3 reads CATLTRQGHEETQYF. The CDR3 coding sequence is TGTGCCACCTTGACGAGGCAGGGTCACGAAGAGACCCAGTACTTC.

This chain joins TRBV5-4 and TRBJ2-3; 13 bases match TRBD2. The ends lost 0 bases at V and 7 bases at J; junction bases unmatched: 5. The CDR3 is 16 residues long. Germline V lookup: CDR1 SGHNT, CDR2 YYREEE (reference sequence). The CDR3 DNA sequence: TGTGCCAGCAGCTTGGTACTAGCGGGAGGGGGTCATACGCAGTATTTT. It translates to CASSLVLAGGGHTQYF.

V and J are TRBV19 and TRBJ1-1; 8 bases are a match to TRBD1. The germline CDR1 and CDR2 sequences are LNHDA and SQIVND (reference sequence). The V segment lost 7 bases and the J segment 5 bases; nucleotides outside the gene matches: 6. This CDR3 is built from 13 residues. CDR3 residues: CASIHGQGTEAFF. DNA of the CDR3: TGTGCCAGTATTCACGGACAGGGTACTGAAGCTTTCTTT.

This clone was found once. This chain uses TRBV4-3 with TRBJ1-2, with D unclear. The CDR3 is 15 residues long. Per the germline V gene, CDR1 is LGHNA and CDR2 is YSLEER. V lost 1 base, J lost 4 bases, and 13 bases lay in between. In DNA form, the CDR3 reads TGCGCCAGCAGCCAAGCAGGCGGAGGGATCTATGGCTACACCTTC. This encodes CASSQAGGGIYGYTF.

The chain is built from TRBV13 and TRBJ2-7, with TRBD1 matching over 7 bases. Trimming removed 6 bases from V and 2 bases from J; junction bases left unmatched: 1. The CDR3 runs to 12 residues. In germline, CDR1 is PRHDT, CDR2 FYEKMQ (reference sequence). CDR3 sequence: CASRGGAYEQYF. The CDR3 DNA reads as TGTGCCAGCAGAGGGGGCGCCTACGAGCAGTACTTC.

The rearrangement joins TRBV18 to TRBJ2-7; D not certain. This CDR3 has 13 residues. From germline, CDR1 is KGHSH and CDR2 LQKENI. V lost 0 bases and J 6 bases, leaving 9 bases between the germline ends. The CDR3 DNA reads TGTGCCAGCTCACCACCGTACAGTTTCGAGCAGTACTTC. Its protein product is CASSPPYSFEQYF.

This CDR3 is CASSVAVRDTQYF. CDR3 nucleotide sequence: TGTGCCAGCAGCGTAGCGGTCCGAGATACGCAGTATTTT. The gene calls are TRBV9 and TRBJ2-3; no clear D. CDR3 size: 13 residues. V lost 0 bases and J lost 5, with 7 bases in between. Germline V CDR1 and CDR2: SGDLS, YYNGEE.

The V gene is TRBV28, the J gene TRBJ2-7; 8 bases match TRBD1. The V gene's germline CDR1 is MDHEN and CDR2 SYDVKM. After removal of 2 bases from V and 7 bases from J, the junction contained 4 bases not matched to a gene. The CDR3 sequence is 13 residues long. The CDR3 protein is CASSLRTGWEQYF. In DNA, the CDR3 is TGTGCCAGCAGTTTACGGACAGGGTGGGAGCAGTACTTC.

V gene TRBV6-1 combines with J gene TRBJ1-4, with TRBD1 as a possible D gene (6 bases). The CDR3 spans 14 residues. In germline, CDR1 is MNHNS, CDR2 SASEGT. Trimming removed 1 base from V and 7 bases from J, with 10 bases in between. The CDR3 DNA sequence: TGTGCCAGCAGTGAAGTCAGGGGTGGTGAAAAACTGTTTTTT. It specifies CASSEVRGGEKLFF.